Following are 16 T cell receptor beta chains from one sample sequenced in a study of siplizumab effects on memory and regulatory T cells (dated by TCRdb to about 2019). Libraries came from the immunoSEQ multiplex PCR assay. Sourced from immuneACCESS, this table was stored by TCRdb with only in-frame sequences that have V and J called. A share of the clones is absent; for the studies checked, an unresolved V gene accounts for under half, and the remainder has no known explanation. For this sample there are about 100,000 clones; 85% to 95% appear just once. The ten top clones hold around 1.4% of the sample. Sequenced material: non-Treg CD4+ T cells sorted from blood. Reading the label with the study, this specimen's cell subset or site is: FACS-sorted unstimulated CD4+ non-regulatory T cells. These receptor sequences come from a human donor in good health.

This chain uses TRBV4-1 with TRBJ2-3; TRBD2 is a possible D gene (7 bases). Germline V CDR1 and CDR2: MGHRA, YSYEKL. V lost 1 base and J lost 0, with 17 bases in between. The CDR3 covers 18 residues. In nucleotides, the CDR3 is TGCGCCAGCAGCCAAGGTGCAGGACTAGGGGGTAGCACAGATACGCAGTATTTT. Translated, it gives CASSQGAGLGGSTDTQYF.

The chain carries TRBV6-6 and TRBJ2-5, with a tentative D call TRBD1 (5 bases). CDR1 MNHNY and CDR2 SVGAGI come from the germline V gene (reference sequence). The CDR3 spans 14 residues. Trimming took off 2 bases at V and 2 bases at J, with 9 bases between the two ends. This CDR3 is CASSYIGAQETQYF. CDR3 coding DNA: TGTGCCAGCAGTTACATAGGGGCTCAAGAGACCCAGTACTTC.

This rearrangement joins TRBV5-6 to TRBJ1-1; TRBD1 is a possible D gene (6 bases). Per the germline V gene, CDR1 is SGHDT and CDR2 is YYEEEE. Trimming removed 1 base at V and 10 bases at J, with 20 bases between. CDR3 length equals 15 residues. This CDR3 is CASSLRVGPGAVAFF. The CDR3 DNA is TGTGCCAGCAGCTTGAGGGTTGGTCCGGGGGCAGTAGCTTTCTTT.

The V call is TRBV7-9, the J call TRBJ2-1, with D hard to call. V was clipped by 0 bases and J by 6 bases, with 6 bases between them. CDR3 size: 13 residues. From germline, CDR1 is SEHNR and CDR2 FQNEAQ (reference sequence). CDR3 sequence reads: CASSLARPNEQFF. The CDR3 nucleotides are TGTGCCAGCAGCTTAGCTAGGCCCAATGAGCAGTTCTTC. Complete variable domain (other parts from reference TRBV7-9 and TRBJ2-1): DTGVSQNPRHKITKRGQNVTFRCDPISEHNRLYWYRQTLGQGPEFLTYFQNEAQLEKSRLLSDRFSAERPKGSFSTLEIQRTEQGDSAMYLCASSLARPNEQFFGPGTRLTVL.

CDR3 DNA sequence: TGTGCCAGCAGCACCCGGGGTAATCTGGCCGGGGAGCTGTTTTTT. Its translation is CASSTRGNLAGELFF. V usage is TRBV7-3 and J usage is TRBJ2-2, with TRBD2 as a possible D gene (5 bases). Looked up from germline, CDR1 is SGHTA and CDR2 is FQGTGA. V lost 5 bases, J lost 6 bases, and 16 bases lay in between. This CDR3 region has 15 residues.

The chain has TRBV29-1 and TRBJ2-3; D is undetermined. V was trimmed by 4 bases and J by 2 bases, leaving 22 bases between them. This CDR3 region has 17 residues. Germline CDR1 SQVTM, CDR2 ANQGSEA. The CDR3 here is CSVVTSGQSLFTDTQYF. The CDR3, as DNA: TGCAGCGTTGTGACATCTGGCCAGAGCTTATTCACAGATACGCAGTATTTT.

This clone was recorded once. The chain combines TRBV27 with TRBJ2-1, with D hard to call. Trimming took 3 bases from V and 9 from J, leaving 9 bases between them. The V gene's germline CDR1 is MNHEY and CDR2 SMNVEV (reference sequence). The CDR3 has 12 amino acids. CDR3 sequence reads: CASSFYGSEQFF. Here the CDR3 DNA reads TGTGCCAGCAGTTTTTATGGGTCTGAGCAGTTCTTC.

As regards this clone: Within the sample, other DNA sequences also encode this same CDR3. The chain links TRBV18 to TRBJ2-7; TRBD1 might be the D (6 bases). CDR3 size: 13 residues. The V end was cut by 3 bases, the J end by 0 bases, with 6 bases between. Germline V gene lookup returns CDR1 KGHSH and CDR2 LQKENI. The CDR3 here is CASSPDSSYEQYF. The CDR3 bases are TGTGCCAGCTCACCGGACAGCTCCTACGAGCAGTACTTC.

The V and J genes are TRBV5-1 and TRBJ2-3, with TRBD2 identical over 8 bases. Unmatched junction bases numbered 6, after V lost 4 bases and J lost 5 bases. The CDR3 loop spans 14 amino acids. Per germline, CDR1 SGHRS and CDR2 YFSETQ. The CDR3 loop is CASSTGRVLDTQYF. The DNA of the CDR3 is TGCGCCAGCAGCACCGGGAGGGTATTAGATACGCAGTATTTT.

V gene TRBV9 combines with J gene TRBJ2-5; D call uncertain. Germline-derived CDR1 and CDR2 are SGDLS and YYNGEE. The CDR3 loop spans 15 amino acids. V dropped 0 bases and J dropped 4 bases, with 13 bases sitting between them. The CDR3 sequence is CASSVGPGGGETQYF. The CDR3 bases are TGTGCCAGCAGCGTAGGCCCGGGTGGCGGAGAGACCCAGTACTTC.

V is TRBV9 and J is TRBJ2-5, with D unresolved. V lost 3 bases and J lost 5, with 14 bases in between. This CDR3 has 14 residues. The V gene's germline CDR1 is SGDLS and CDR2 YYNGEE. The CDR3 spells CASSGSPVGETQYF. In nucleotides, the CDR3 is TGTGCCAGCAGCGGAAGCCCCGTGGGGGAGACCCAGTACTTC.

As concerns this clone: At one end the junction does not follow the germline gene, possibly because of a read error. Other nucleotide sequences in the sample specify the same CDR3. The chain carries TRBV28 and TRBJ1-2; 7 nucleotides match TRBD1. The CDR3 runs to 12 residues. Germline CDR1 MDHEN, CDR2 SYDVKM. The CDR3 DNA reads TGTGCCAGCAGTTTCTCCCAAAGGGGGCCCTTCTTC. Translating gives CASSFSQRGPFF.

The chain combines TRBV28 with TRBJ2-3; D possibly uses TRBD1 or TRBD2 (6 bases each). The CDR3 extends over 14 amino acids. The germline gives CDR1 MDHEN, CDR2 SYDVKM. V was shortened by 2 bases and J by 4 bases, with 10 bases between the two germline ends. Here the CDR3 DNA reads TGTGCCAGCAGTTTAGAAAGGGGGGCAGATACGCAGTATTTT. Residues: CASSLERGADTQYF.

The chain uses TRBV30 and TRBJ2-2, with 8 bases aligning to TRBD1. The length of the CDR3 is 16 residues. Trimming took 0 bases from V and 1 from J; bases not matched to a gene: 4. Germline V lookup: CDR1 GTSNPN, CDR2 SVGIG (reference sequence). The CDR3 loop reads CAWSVSGTGNTGELFF. DNA of the CDR3: TGTGCCTGGAGTGTCTCCGGGACAGGGAACACCGGGGAGCTGTTTTTT. The whole variable domain, remainder taken from reference TRBV30 and TRBJ2-2, is SQTIHQWPATLVQPVGSPLSLECTVEGTSNPNLYWYRQAAGRGLQLLFYSVGIGQISSEVPQNLSASRPQDRQFILSSKKLLLSDSGFYLCAWSVSGTGNTGELFFGEGSRLTVL.

The chain couples TRBV5-1 to TRBJ1-1; D is ambiguous. The CDR3 is 13 amino acids. Germline CDR1 and CDR2: SGHRS and YFSETQ. V was clipped by 6 bases and J by 1 base, with 10 bases between them. The CDR3: CASTLDGNTEAFF. The CDR3 DNA sequence: TGCGCCAGCACTTTAGACGGGAACACTGAAGCTTTCTTT.

The chain carries TRBV5-6 and TRBJ2-5; tentatively, D is TRBD1 (7 bases). The V gene lost 4 bases and the J gene lost 6 bases, with 22 bases spanning the gap. The CDR3 is 16 residues long. The germline V gene encodes CDR1 SGHDT and CDR2 YYEEEE. For the CDR3, the DNA is TGTGCCAGCAGCCTCGGGGGCAGGGGGGCTTTTAAGACCCAGTACTTC. It yields the protein CASSLGGRGAFKTQYF.